The present entry profiles one T cell receptor beta chain with its context. No antigen is known for it. The data are from a study of OX40 agonist ivuxolimab in advanced cancers. The wider study: Patients received ivuxolimab, an agonistic anti-OX40 (CD134) antibody. Study-wide points: In CD8+ T cells, expanded clones were on average more numerous than in CD4+.

The data were produced by immunoSEQ multiplex PCR, yet TCRdb's version contains in-frame clones alone and is incomplete. The table has roughly 55,000 clones, about 86% seen once. Exclusion applied to patients with autoimmune disease history or systemic immunosuppression. CDR1 LNHDA and CDR2 SQIVND come from the germline V gene (reference sequence). The J segment lost 2 bases and the V segment lost 4 bases, leaving 13 bases of the junction unmatched. The CDR3 runs 18 residues. The chain carries TRBV19 and TRBJ2-3, with 9 bases that match TRBD2. This clonotype was obtained from an adult with an advanced solid tumor such as melanoma, head and neck, liver or kidney cancer. Here the sequenced sample was CD4+ or CD8+ T cells sorted from blood, taken in a trial of the OX40 agonist ivuxolimab. The CDR3 sequence: CASSTGLAGTRYTDTQYF. The CDR3 coding sequence is TGTGCCAGTAGTACGGGTCTAGCGGGGACGCGATACACAGATACGCAGTATTTT.